This entry describes one T cell receptor beta chain. Its antigen is unidentified. This record comes from a study of vaccination and CD4 T cells after COVID-19. As for treatment: approximately 9-day PBMC culture with coronavirus spike peptide pools or control peptides (ViraFEST assay). The CDR3 sequence is 15 residues long. The assay that was used to sequence DNA from cultured CD4+ T cells was the Oncomine TCR Beta short-read assay. One entry per CDR3 protein results from TCRdb running MiXCR on the PCR reads. Found here are thousands of distinct CDR3 sequences, around two thirds of them singletons; the top ten hold about 40%.

The sequenced sample consisted of CD4+ T cells from blood, cultured in vitro. The J gene is TRBJ1-1, the V gene TRBV21-1; the table's TRBD1 call for D was not verified on the DNA. TRBV21-1 is tagged as a pseudogene. This TCR came from a human donor who had recovered from COVID-19. The CDR3 spells CASSANQGAATEAFF. The DNA for the CDR3 is TGTGCCAGCAGCGCCAATCAGGGGGCGGCCACTGAAGCTTTCTTT.